Presented here are 27 T cell receptor beta chains from one specimen sequenced in a study of cytomegalovirus exposure and HLA in healthy donors. Use of 60 Vbeta and 13 Jbeta primers characterized the PCR. The method was immunoSEQ multiplex PCR; TCRdb's version includes in-frame clones alone and lacks a portion of them. Seen here are around 92,000 clones, about 80% observed once, and the top ten hold approximately 15%. Material: PBMCs. These receptors were collected from a man aged 55 to 70 in good health and CMV-seropositive.

The V and J genes are TRBV29-1 and TRBJ1-1, with D unclear. V was shortened by 7 bases and J by 1 base, with 13 bases between the two germline ends. There are 13 residues in the CDR3. Germline CDR1 is SQVTM and CDR2 is ANQGSEA. The CDR3 coding sequence is TGCAGCGCTGCACAGAATCCGAACACTGAAGCTTTCTTT. Its translation is CSAAQNPNTEAFF.

The chain is built from TRBV7-8 and TRBJ1-2; 7 positions agree with TRBD1. Germline loops: CDR1 SGHVS, CDR2 FQNEAQ. After removal of 5 bases from V and 3 bases from J, the junction contained 6 bases not matched to a gene. This CDR3 is 14 amino acids long. CDR3 bases: TGTGCCAGCAGCCCAGGGGGTTACCACTATGGCTACACCTTC. Amino acids: CASSPGGYHYGYTF.

This chain uses TRBV6-5 with TRBJ1-5; 7 nucleotides line up with TRBD1. The CDR3 is 13 residues long. The V and J ends lost 2 bases and 5 bases, in that order; junction bases with no gene match: 0. Germline V gene data show CDR1 as MNHEY and CDR2 as SVGAGI. CDR3 nucleotides: TGTGCCAGCAGTTACGACAGGGATCAGCCCCAGCATTTT. This translates into CASSYDRDQPQHF.

The J gene is TRBJ2-2, the V gene TRBV7-2, with 7 bases aligning to TRBD2. The CDR3 covers 15 residues. Per germline, CDR1 SGHTA and CDR2 FQGNSA. Germline trimming cut 1 base from V and 6 bases from J; bases unmatched to any gene: 5. For the CDR3, the DNA is TGTGCCAGCAGCTTAGGGCGGGGGAAGGCCGGGGAGCTGTTTTTT. Translated: CASSLGRGKAGELFF.

The chain combines TRBV5-6 with TRBJ1-5, with D perhaps TRBD1 (5 bases). The V gene's germline CDR1 is SGHDT and CDR2 YYEEEE. The CDR3 length is 16 residues. Trimming took 1 base from V and 4 from J, leaving 15 bases between them. The CDR3 bases are TGTGCCAGCAGCTTGAAGGTTGGGGCAGAGAATCAGCCCCAGCATTTT. As protein: CASSLKVGAENQPQHF.

The chain is built from TRBV9 and TRBJ1-3; D is perhaps TRBD1 (5 bases). The V and J ends lost 4 bases and 0 bases respectively, with 11 bases between them. This CDR3 contains 15 residues. Germline V gene lookup returns CDR1 SGDLS and CDR2 YYNGEE. CDR3 sequence (DNA): TGTGCCAGCAGCTCAGGGATGGGCTCTGGAAACACCATATATTTT. Residues: CASSSGMGSGNTIYF.

The J gene is TRBJ1-1, the V gene TRBV27, with D maybe TRBD1 (5 bases). This CDR3 has 13 residues. Trimming cost V 5 bases and J 2 bases, with 9 bases left between them. The V gene's germline CDR1 is MNHEY and CDR2 SMNVEV (reference sequence). Here the CDR3 reads CASSLQGNTEAFF. Here the CDR3 DNA reads TGTGCCAGCAGTCTTCAGGGTAACACTGAAGCTTTCTTT.

The V call is TRBV6-5, the J call TRBJ2-5; the D is unclear. Trimming took off 8 bases at V and 5 bases at J, with 9 bases between the two ends. The CDR3 is 11 amino acids. Germline values: CDR1 MNHEY, CDR2 SVGAGI. CDR3 loop: CASRNGETQYF. In nucleotides, the CDR3 is TGTGCCAGCCGTAATGGCGAGACCCAGTACTTC.

This chain joins TRBV7-9 and TRBJ2-7; a possible D gene is TRBD1 (5 bases). Germline CDR1 SEHNR, CDR2 FQNEAQ (reference sequence). The CDR3 is 14 residues long. V lost 5 bases to trimming and J lost 2 bases, with 13 bases between them. The CDR3 sequence is CASSPARDPYEQYF. The CDR3 DNA reads TGTGCCAGCAGCCCCGCCAGGGATCCCTACGAGCAGTACTTC.

The J gene is TRBJ2-7, the V gene TRBV6-5; no reliable D call. Germline V lookup: CDR1 MNHEY, CDR2 SVGAGI. CDR3 length equals 15 residues. The ends were cut back, 2 bases at V and 3 bases at J, with 14 bases in the middle. CDR3 bases: TGTGCCAGCAGTTACGAGGCAGTGCCCCGCTACGAGCAGTACTTC. Protein product: CASSYEAVPRYEQYF.

V gene TRBV6-1 combines with J gene TRBJ2-3, with D tentatively TRBD2 (5 bases). From germline, CDR1 is MNHNS and CDR2 SASEGT. The CDR3 covers 13 residues. V dropped 5 bases and J dropped 7 bases, with 13 bases sitting between them. The CDR3 loop is CASSLTSGHTQYF. The CDR3 bases are TGTGCCAGCAGTCTAACTAGTGGGCATACGCAGTATTTT.

The V call is TRBV11-2, the J call TRBJ2-7; D unclear. The germline V and J ends were trimmed by 0 bases and 12 bases, with 15 bases remaining between them. CDR1 is SGHAT, CDR2 FQNNGV, per germline. This CDR3 is built from 13 residues. CDR3 bases: TGTGCCAGCAGCTTAGATTTTACCTCCTTCGGGTACTTC. Translation: CASSLDFTSFGYF.

This CDR3 is CASSPRDRVIEETQYF. The CDR3, as DNA: TGTGCCAGCTCACCACGCGACAGGGTCATAGAAGAGACCCAGTACTTC. The chain employs TRBV18 and TRBJ2-5; 7 nucleotides agree with TRBD1. Germline-derived CDR1 and CDR2 are KGHSH and LQKENI. The CDR3 runs 16 residues. The ends lost 1 base at V and 3 bases at J; junction bases unmatched: 8. The full variable domain, with the rest looked up from reference TRBV18 and TRBJ2-5, is NAGVMQNPRHLVRRRGQEARLRCSPMKGHSHVYWYRQLPEEGLKFMVYLQKENIIDESGMPKERFSAEFPKEGPSILRIQQVVRGDSAAYFCASSPRDRVIEETQYFGPGTRLLVL.

This clone is a singleton in its sample. The V gene is TRBV6-6, the J gene TRBJ2-7; possible D gene TRBD1, 5 bases. Between the trimmed V and J ends, which lost 8 bases and 3 bases, there was a span of 11 bases. Germline CDR1 is MNHNY and CDR2 is SVGAGI (reference sequence). There are 12 residues in the CDR3. In nucleotides, the CDR3 is TGTGCCAGCTCCGCCGACAGCTACGAGCAGTACTTC. This translates into CASSADSYEQYF.

The rearrangement links TRBV7-8 to TRBJ1-6; D perhaps matches TRBD1 (6 bases). In germline, CDR1 is SGHVS, CDR2 FQNEAQ. The CDR3 loop spans 15 amino acids. Trimming removed 0 bases at V and 7 bases at J, with 10 bases between. CDR3 amino acids: CASSLAGHVNSPLHF. The CDR3 nucleotides read TGTGCCAGCAGCTTAGCGGGACATGTAAATTCACCCCTCCACTTT.

V and J are TRBV10-3 and TRBJ1-6, with D possibly TRBD1 on 6 matching bases. There are 15 residues in the CDR3. CDR1 is ENHRY, CDR2 SYGVKD, per germline. The V and J ends lost 10 bases and 0 bases respectively, with 13 bases between them. CDR3 in amino acids: CATMDSSSYNSPLHF. In DNA form, the CDR3 reads TGTGCCACCATGGACAGTAGCTCCTATAATTCACCCCTCCACTTT.

V and J are TRBV25-1 and TRBJ2-7; D uncertain. In germline, CDR1 is MGHDK, CDR2 SYGVNS. Trimming left V 2 bases short and J 0 bases short, with 11 bases between. CDR3 length equals 15 residues. CDR3 bases: TGTGCCAGCAGTGAAGGGCAGCCCAGCTCCTACGAGCAGTACTTC. This sequence encodes CASSEGQPSSYEQYF.

This chain connects TRBV6-1 to TRBJ2-3, with a possible D match to TRBD1 (5 bases). V was cut by 7 bases and J by 5 bases, with 16 bases left in between. The CDR3 contains 14 residues. The germline gives CDR1 MNHNS, CDR2 SASEGT. CDR3 residues: CASISRAPRDTQYF. The DNA for the CDR3 is TGTGCCAGCATTAGCAGGGCCCCCAGAGATACGCAGTATTTT.

This clone was found once. The V gene is TRBV25-1, the J gene TRBJ2-1; 7 bases are a match to TRBD2. V trimming: 4 bases; J trimming: 4 bases; junction bases outside the gene matches: 10. The CDR3 sequence is 16 residues long. Germline V lookup: CDR1 MGHDK, CDR2 SYGVNS. The CDR3 DNA is TGTGCCAGCAGTGGGTGGTACGGGACTACTTACAATGAGCAGTTCTTC. Protein product: CASSGWYGTTYNEQFF. Looking up the rest from reference TRBV25-1 and TRBJ2-1 gives the full variable domain: EADIYQTPRYLVIGTGKKITLECSQTMGHDKMYWYQQDPGMELHLIHYSYGVNSTEKGDLSSESTVSRIRTEHFPLTLESARPSHTSQYLCASSGWYGTTYNEQFFGPGTRLTVL.

The CDR3 DNA follows: TGTGCCAGCAGCCAACTAGCGGGTGAGCAGTTCTTC. Its translation: CASSQLAGEQFF. This chain links TRBV11-3 with TRBJ2-1; 9 bases are shared with TRBD2. This CDR3 contains 12 residues. Germline CDR1 is SGHNT and CDR2 is YENEEA. Unmatched junction bases numbered 2, after V lost 5 bases and J lost 9 bases.

The genes are TRBV19 and TRBJ1-6, with 9 bases aligning to TRBD1. From germline, CDR1 is LNHDA and CDR2 SQIVND (reference sequence). With 5 bases clipped from V and 3 bases from J, the junction kept 2 bases outside the gene matches. CDR3 length: 15 residues. The DNA for the CDR3 is TGTGCCAGTAGTGTGACAGGGGGCTATAATTCACCCCTCCACTTT. This sequence encodes CASSVTGGYNSPLHF.

The gene calls are TRBV6-1 and TRBJ1-5; TRBD1 agrees at 7 bases. The germline V gene has CDR1 MNHNS and CDR2 SASEGT. This CDR3 has 15 amino acids. V shed 5 bases, J shed 1 base, and the junction held 5 bases outside the gene matches. The CDR3 DNA reads TGTGCCAGCAGTCTGACAGGGTTCAGCAATCAGCCCCAGCATTTT. Translation: CASSLTGFSNQPQHF.

The rearrangement uses TRBV29-1 and TRBJ2-7, with TRBD2 matching 12 bases. V lost 6 bases and J lost 7; bases outside the gene matches: 10. Germline V lookup: CDR1 SQVTM, CDR2 ANQGSEA. This CDR3 has 14 residues. The CDR3 DNA follows: TGCAGCGTCCTGGGACTAGCGGGTCTACGAGAGCAGTACTTC. It specifies CSVLGLAGLREQYF.

This chain uses TRBV5-1 with TRBJ1-4; D is possibly TRBD1 (6 bases). The CDR3 contains 14 residues. The germline V gene has CDR1 SGHRS and CDR2 YFSETQ. V gave up 6 bases and J gave up 3 bases, with 12 bases separating them. The chain's CDR3 is CASKNQGSNEKLFF. The CDR3 DNA reads as TGCGCCAGCAAGAACCAGGGGTCTAATGAAAAACTGTTTTTT.

This chain joins TRBV29-1 and TRBJ1-5; D remains ambiguous. Trimming left V 4 bases short and J 7 bases short, with 14 bases between. Germline CDR1 SQVTM, CDR2 ANQGSEA. This CDR3 is 13 amino acids long. In DNA form, the CDR3 reads TGCAGCGTTGGATGGGTTTTGGGCCAGCCCCAGCATTTT. Protein: CSVGWVLGQPQHF.

The J gene is TRBJ1-4, the V gene TRBV27; 7 bases are shared with TRBD1. The germline V gene has CDR1 MNHEY and CDR2 SMNVEV (reference sequence). This CDR3 region has 14 residues. V lost 6 bases to trimming and J lost 9 bases; unmatched junction nucleotides: 10. The CDR3 region is CASRKGQLNKKLFF. Written as DNA, the CDR3 is TGTGCCAGCAGGAAGGGACAGTTGAATAAAAAACTGTTTTTT.

The chain links TRBV6-1 to TRBJ1-1; D gene uncertain. Germline CDR1 is MNHNS and CDR2 is SASEGT. V was clipped by 6 bases and J by 1 base, with 9 bases between them. There are 13 residues in the CDR3. The CDR3 DNA sequence: TGTGCCAGCAGCCTAGACGGGAACACTGAAGCTTTCTTT. It specifies CASSLDGNTEAFF.